The 20 T cell receptor beta chains presented below share a single source sample, sequenced in a study of sequential checkpoint blockade in melanoma. Treatment: randomized to nivolumab then ipilimumab (arm A) or the reverse (arm B). The table came from immunoSEQ multiplex PCR; TCRdb's copy has only in-frame clones and leaves some out. Of some 17,000 clones listed, more than 75% are singletons. The source was CD8+ T cells sorted from blood (inferred from file names), collected from a patient given nivolumab and ipilimumab in sequence. The origin of the receptors is a human donor with melanoma.

The DNA of the CDR3 is TGTGCCAGCAGTTATGGGGACAGGGGTTACGAGCAGTACTTC. The encoded protein is CASSYGDRGYEQYF. V is TRBV6-5 and J is TRBJ2-7, with 10 bases fitting TRBD1. From germline, CDR1 is MNHEY and CDR2 SVGAGI. The CDR3 runs 14 residues. Trimming at V came to 3 bases and at J to 4 bases, leaving 3 bases not matched to a gene.

The chain recombines TRBV4-3 with TRBJ1-5; no firm D call. This CDR3 comprises 16 residues. V was trimmed by 0 bases and J by 3 bases, leaving 12 bases between them. The germline V gene has CDR1 LGHNA and CDR2 YSLEER. CDR3 in amino acids: CASSQDPLAFNQPQHF. DNA for the CDR3: TGCGCCAGCAGCCAAGATCCGTTAGCATTCAATCAGCCCCAGCATTTT.

This clone was counted a single time. V gene TRBV27 combines with J gene TRBJ1-2; 10 bases line up with TRBD1. V was clipped by 5 bases and J by 7 bases; unmatched bases: 7. This CDR3 comprises 14 residues. Germline V CDR1 and CDR2: MNHEY, SMNVEV (reference sequence). The CDR3 protein is CASSPGQGIGGYTF. CDR3 bases: TGTGCCAGCAGTCCGGGACAGGGGATTGGTGGCTACACCTTC.

This sequence joins TRBV5-1 and TRBJ2-7; 8 bases are a match to TRBD2. The CDR3 consists of 15 residues. Per germline, CDR1 SGHRS and CDR2 YFSETQ. V was pared by 2 bases and J by 2 bases, with 6 bases of the junction left unmatched. Here the CDR3 DNA reads TGCGCCAGCAGCTTCATTACTAGCGGTGCCTACGAGCAGTACTTC. It specifies CASSFITSGAYEQYF.

V usage is TRBV29-1 and J usage is TRBJ2-7, with 10 bases that match TRBD2. Germline CDR1 is SQVTM and CDR2 is ANQGSEA. Losses at the gene ends were 7 bases for V and 2 bases for J; bases not matched to a gene: 8. The CDR3 consists of 14 residues. This CDR3 is CSAAWTSGTYEQYF. Written as DNA, the CDR3 is TGCAGCGCCGCCTGGACTAGCGGAACCTACGAGCAGTACTTC.

The chain combines TRBV2 with TRBJ2-7, with D perhaps TRBD1 (7 bases). The V gene's germline CDR1 is SNHLY and CDR2 FYNNEI. This CDR3 is 17 amino acids long. Between the trimmed V and J ends, which lost 1 base and 3 bases, there was a span of 19 bases. Written as DNA, the CDR3 is TGTGCCAGCAGTGAAGTGGCGGAGGGGACAGACAACTACGAGCAGTACTTC. Its translation is CASSEVAEGTDNYEQYF.

This clone was found once. The chain has TRBV6-5 and TRBJ2-7, with D tentatively TRBD1 (6 bases). Per the germline V gene, CDR1 is MNHEY and CDR2 is SVGAGI. The ends were cut back, 2 bases at V and 7 bases at J, with 15 bases in the middle. The CDR3 has 14 residues. CDR3 loop: CASSYTGQLREQYF. In DNA form, the CDR3 reads TGTGCCAGCAGTTACACAGGACAGTTACGGGAGCAGTACTTC.

The V gene is TRBV19, the J gene TRBJ2-7; 10 bases agree with TRBD1. The CDR3 has 15 residues. V lost 9 bases and J lost 0; bases outside the gene matches: 8. In germline, CDR1 is LNHDA, CDR2 SQIVND (reference sequence). For the CDR3, the DNA is TGTGCCAGCCACCCGGGACAGGGGAGCTCCTACGAGCAGTACTTC. It encodes CASHPGQGSSYEQYF.

The V gene is TRBV14, the J gene TRBJ1-2; TRBD1 agrees at 8 bases. J was trimmed by 4 bases and V by 6 bases; bases with no gene match: 4. CDR1 is SGHDN, CDR2 FVKESK, per germline. The length of the CDR3 is 13 residues. CDR3 coding DNA: TGTGCCAGCAGTGACAGGGGAAGCTATGGCTACACCTTC. Its translation is CASSDRGSYGYTF. Supplemented by reference TRBV14 and TRBJ1-2, the full variable domain reads EAGVTQFPSHSVIEKGQTVTLRCDPISGHDNLYWYRRVMGKEIKFLLHFVKESKQDESGMPNNRFLAERTGGTYSTLKVQPAELEDSGVYFCASSDRGSYGYTFGSGTRLTVV.

The chain is built from TRBV19 and TRBJ1-2, with 11 bases that match TRBD1. CDR1 is LNHDA, CDR2 SQIVND, per germline (reference sequence). The length of the CDR3 is 17 residues. After removal of 6 bases from V and 4 bases from J, the junction contained 13 bases not matched to a gene. The CDR3 DNA reads TGTGCCAGTAGCCCCCGGACAGGGGGCTCTCCTCCCTATGGCTACACCTTC. Amino acid sequence: CASSPRTGGSPPYGYTF.

This chain connects TRBV7-8 to TRBJ1-5; TRBD1 matches 8 bases. V gave up 5 bases and J gave up 0 bases; unmatched junction bases: 9. The CDR3 runs to 17 residues. Germline V CDR1 and CDR2: SGHVS, FQNEAQ. CDR3 protein: CASSTRTGTYSNQPQHF. CDR3 DNA: TGTGCCAGCAGCACTAGGACAGGGACCTATAGCAATCAGCCCCAGCATTTT.

This chain joins TRBV6-1 and TRBJ1-2; 11 nucleotides align to TRBD1. J lost 7 bases, V lost 6 bases, and 4 bases had no gene match. Germline values: CDR1 MNHNS, CDR2 SASEGT. The CDR3 sequence is 13 residues long. The CDR3 is CASSHGTGGGYTF. The CDR3, as DNA: TGTGCCAGCAGCCACGGGACAGGGGGTGGCTACACCTTC.

This clone showed up just a few times. The chain carries TRBV19 and TRBJ2-1; 7 nucleotides align to TRBD1. This CDR3 comprises 13 residues. The germline CDR1 and CDR2 sequences are LNHDA and SQIVND (reference sequence). Trimming at V came to 6 bases and at J to 7 bases, leaving 6 bases not matched to a gene. The chain's CDR3 is CASSPTGWNEQFF. CDR3 sequence (DNA): TGTGCCAGTAGCCCGACAGGGTGGAATGAGCAGTTCTTC. The entire variable domain, with the rest obtained from reference TRBV19 and TRBJ2-1, is as follows: DGGITQSPKYLFRKEGQNVTLSCEQNLNHDAMYWYRQDPGQGLRLIYYSQIVNDFQKGDIAEGYSVSREKKESFPLTVTSAQKNPTAFYLCASSPTGWNEQFFGPGTRLTVL.

The chain uses TRBV4-3 and TRBJ2-7, with TRBD2 matching 9 bases. The CDR3 runs 16 residues. The J segment lost 10 bases and the V segment lost 4 bases, leaving 17 bases of the junction unmatched. CDR1 LGHNA and CDR2 YSLEER come from the germline V gene. In DNA form, the CDR3 reads TGCGCCAGCAGCCCCGAAGCCGGAATAGCGGGAGTGGAACAGTACTTC. Its protein is CASSPEAGIAGVEQYF.

This clone was detected only once. The V and J genes are TRBV4-3 and TRBJ2-7; 7 nucleotides match TRBD2. Germline V gene lookup returns CDR1 LGHNA and CDR2 YSLEER. Trimming took 4 bases from V and 4 from J; bases not matched to a gene: 13. CDR3 size: 16 residues. In nucleotides, the CDR3 is TGCGCCAGCAGCCCACGCCTCAGCGGGAAAAGTTACGAGCAGTACTTC. Its protein product is CASSPRLSGKSYEQYF.

The chain employs TRBV7-9 and TRBJ1-1; possibly TRBD1 for D (6 bases). This CDR3 is 15 amino acids long. Trimming pared 2 bases from V and 2 bases from J, leaving 12 bases between. Germline V gives CDR1 SEHNR, CDR2 FQNEAQ (reference sequence). The CDR3 DNA reads TGTGCCAGCAGCTTACAGCAGGGGATTAACACTGAAGCTTTCTTT. Its protein is CASSLQQGINTEAFF.

This chain connects TRBV4-3 to TRBJ2-1; TRBD2 agrees at 7 bases. CDR3 length: 16 amino acids. V lost 2 bases and J lost 3; bases outside the gene matches: 7. Germline V gene lookup returns CDR1 LGHNA and CDR2 YSLEER. The CDR3 sequence: CASSQPSGGDYNEQFF. CDR3 coding DNA: TGCGCCAGCAGCCAACCTTCTGGGGGGGACTACAATGAGCAGTTCTTC.

This chain links TRBV29-1 with TRBJ1-1, with TRBD1 as a possible D gene (5 bases). Trimming took off 6 bases at V and 1 base at J, with 12 bases between the two ends. Germline V gene data show CDR1 as SQVTM and CDR2 as ANQGSEA. The CDR3 has 13 amino acids. This chain's CDR3 is CSVKTATNTEAFF. The DNA of the CDR3 is TGCAGCGTGAAGACAGCCACGAACACTGAAGCTTTCTTT.

This clone was detected only once. The chain recombines TRBV7-9 with TRBJ2-7, with D hard to call. V dropped 4 bases and J dropped 3 bases, with 4 bases sitting between them. The germline V gene has CDR1 SEHNR and CDR2 FQNEAQ (reference sequence). The CDR3 covers 11 residues. CDR3 amino acids: CASSSHYEQYF. CDR3 coding DNA: TGTGCCAGCAGCTCCCACTACGAGCAGTACTTC.

The chain links TRBV27 to TRBJ1-3, with no clear D. Trimming removed 2 bases at V and 1 base at J, with 21 bases between. Germline V CDR1 and CDR2: MNHEY, SMNVEV (reference sequence). The CDR3 runs 19 residues. The CDR3 DNA sequence: TGTGCCAGCAGTTTAACCCACAGATCGGTGACGGGATCTGGAAACACCATATATTTT. Protein: CASSLTHRSVTGSGNTIYF.